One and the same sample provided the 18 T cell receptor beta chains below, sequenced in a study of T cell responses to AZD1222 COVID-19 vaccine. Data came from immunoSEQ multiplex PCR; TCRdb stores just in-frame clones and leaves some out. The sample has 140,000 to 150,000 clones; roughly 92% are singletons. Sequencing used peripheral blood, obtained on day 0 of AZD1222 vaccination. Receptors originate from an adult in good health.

The CDR3 DNA sequence: TGCGCCAGCAGCTTGACAGTTACCTACGAGCAGTACTTC. As protein: CASSLTVTYEQYF. The chain employs TRBV5-1 and TRBJ2-7; D remains ambiguous. The CDR3 runs to 13 residues. The germline V and J ends were trimmed by 1 base and 2 bases, with 7 bases remaining between them. Germline V CDR1 and CDR2: SGHRS, YFSETQ.

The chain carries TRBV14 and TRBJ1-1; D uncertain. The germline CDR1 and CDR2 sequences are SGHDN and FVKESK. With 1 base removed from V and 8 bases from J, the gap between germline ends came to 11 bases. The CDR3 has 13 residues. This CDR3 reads CASSQADEAEAFF. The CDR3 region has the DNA TGTGCCAGCAGCCAAGCTGATGAGGCAGAAGCTTTCTTT. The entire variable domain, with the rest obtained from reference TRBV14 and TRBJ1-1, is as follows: EAGVTQFPSHSVIEKGQTVTLRCDPISGHDNLYWYRRVMGKEIKFLLHFVKESKQDESGMPNNRFLAERTGGTYSTLKVQPAELEDSGVYFCASSQADEAEAFFGQGTRLTVV.

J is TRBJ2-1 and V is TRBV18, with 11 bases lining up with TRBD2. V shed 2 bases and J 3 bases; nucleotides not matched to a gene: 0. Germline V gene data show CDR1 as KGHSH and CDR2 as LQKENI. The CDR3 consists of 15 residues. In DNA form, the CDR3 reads TGTGCCAGCTCACCAGGACTAGCGGGCTACAATGAGCAGTTCTTC. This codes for CASSPGLAGYNEQFF.

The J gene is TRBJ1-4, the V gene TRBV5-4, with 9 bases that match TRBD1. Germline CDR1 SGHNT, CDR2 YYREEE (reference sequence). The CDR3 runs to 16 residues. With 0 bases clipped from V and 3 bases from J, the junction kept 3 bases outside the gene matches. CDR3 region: CASSLAGDRANEKLFF. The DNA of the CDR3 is TGTGCCAGCAGCTTGGCCGGGGACAGGGCTAATGAAAAACTGTTTTTT.

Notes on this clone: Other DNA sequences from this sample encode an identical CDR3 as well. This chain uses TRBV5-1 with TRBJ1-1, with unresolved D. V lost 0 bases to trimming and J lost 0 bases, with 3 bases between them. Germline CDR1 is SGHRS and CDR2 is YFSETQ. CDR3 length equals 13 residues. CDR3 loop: CASSLELNTEAFF. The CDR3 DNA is TGCGCCAGCAGCTTGGAACTGAACACTGAAGCTTTCTTT.

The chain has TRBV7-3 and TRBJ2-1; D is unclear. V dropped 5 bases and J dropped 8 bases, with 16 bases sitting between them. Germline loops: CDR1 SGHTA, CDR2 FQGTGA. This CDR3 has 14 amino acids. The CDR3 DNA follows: TGTGCCAGCAGCCCCGACCCTGACTGGCATGAGCAGTTCTTC. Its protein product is CASSPDPDWHEQFF.

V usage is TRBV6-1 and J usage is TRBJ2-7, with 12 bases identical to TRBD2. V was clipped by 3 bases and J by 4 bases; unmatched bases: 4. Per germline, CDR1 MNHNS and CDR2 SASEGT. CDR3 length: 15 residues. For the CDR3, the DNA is TGTGCCAGCAGTGATACTAGCGGGAGGAGTTACGAGCAGTACTTC. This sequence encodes CASSDTSGRSYEQYF.

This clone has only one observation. The DNA of the CDR3 is TGCGCCAGCAGAAATCCGGGACAGGGTAGCTACGAGCAGTACTTC. It yields the protein CASRNPGQGSYEQYF. The genes are TRBV5-1 and TRBJ2-7; 9 bases match TRBD1. Germline CDR1 and CDR2: SGHRS and YFSETQ. After removal of 5 bases from V and 3 bases from J, the junction contained 9 bases not matched to a gene. There are 15 residues in the CDR3. Using reference TRBV5-1 and TRBJ2-7 for the parts outside the CDR3, the full variable domain is KAGVTQTPRYLIKTRGQQVTLSCSPISGHRSVSWYQQTPGQGLQFLFEYFSETQRNKGNFPGRFSGRQFSNSRSEMNVSTLELGDSALYLCASRNPGQGSYEQYFGPGTRLTVT.

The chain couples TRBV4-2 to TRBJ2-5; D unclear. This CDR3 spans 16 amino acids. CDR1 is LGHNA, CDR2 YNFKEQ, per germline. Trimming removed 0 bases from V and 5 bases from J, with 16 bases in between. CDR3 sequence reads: CASSQDGYTPGETQYF. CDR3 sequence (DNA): TGTGCCAGCAGCCAAGATGGGTATACTCCTGGTGAGACCCAGTACTTC.

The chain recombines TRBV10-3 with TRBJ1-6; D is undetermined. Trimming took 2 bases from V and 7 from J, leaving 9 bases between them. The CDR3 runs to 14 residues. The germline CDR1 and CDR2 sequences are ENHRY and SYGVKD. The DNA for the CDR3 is TGTGCCATCAGTGAGAGGGCCAACAATTCACCCCTCCACTTT. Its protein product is CAISERANNSPLHF.

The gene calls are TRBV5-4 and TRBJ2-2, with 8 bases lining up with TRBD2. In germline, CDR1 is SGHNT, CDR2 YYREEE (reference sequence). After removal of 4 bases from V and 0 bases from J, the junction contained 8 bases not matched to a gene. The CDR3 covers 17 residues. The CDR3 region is CASSRVGLGSNTGELFF. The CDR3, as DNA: TGTGCCAGCAGCCGGGTGGGACTAGGGTCGAACACCGGGGAGCTGTTTTTT. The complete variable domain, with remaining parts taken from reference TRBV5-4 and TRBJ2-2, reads ETGVTQSPTHLIKTRGQQVTLRCSSQSGHNTVSWYQQALGQGPQFIFQYYREEENGRGNFPPRFSGLQFPNYSSELNVNALELDDSALYLCASSRVGLGSNTGELFFGEGSRLTVL.

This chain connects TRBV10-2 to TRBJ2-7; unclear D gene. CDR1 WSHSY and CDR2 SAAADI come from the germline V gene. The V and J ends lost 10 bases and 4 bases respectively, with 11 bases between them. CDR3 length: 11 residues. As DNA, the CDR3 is TGCGCCACCCTAGACGGATACGAGCAGTACTTC. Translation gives CATLDGYEQYF.

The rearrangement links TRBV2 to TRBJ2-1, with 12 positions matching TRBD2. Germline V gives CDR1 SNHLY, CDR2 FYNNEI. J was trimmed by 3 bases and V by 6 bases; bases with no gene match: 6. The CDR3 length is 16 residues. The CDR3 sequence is CASRRLAGELYNEQFF. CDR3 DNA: TGTGCCAGCAGAAGACTAGCGGGAGAACTCTACAATGAGCAGTTCTTC.

Here the CDR3 reads CASSKSHASTSGRESYEQYF. The CDR3 DNA is TGTGCCAGCAGTAAAAGCCACGCTTCGACTAGCGGGAGGGAATCCTACGAGCAGTACTTC. This chain links TRBV28 with TRBJ2-7; TRBD2 agrees at 14 bases. The CDR3 is 20 amino acids. The germline V gene encodes CDR1 MDHEN and CDR2 SYDVKM. Unmatched junction bases numbered 16, after V lost 5 bases and J lost 1 base.

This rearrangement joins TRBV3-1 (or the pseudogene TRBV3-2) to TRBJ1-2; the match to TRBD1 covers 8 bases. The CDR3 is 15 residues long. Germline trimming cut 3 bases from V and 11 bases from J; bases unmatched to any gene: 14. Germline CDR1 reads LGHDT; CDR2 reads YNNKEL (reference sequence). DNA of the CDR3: TGTGCCAGCAGCCATCACGGACAGGGTTTTGTTCGTTACACCTTC. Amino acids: CASSHHGQGFVRYTF.

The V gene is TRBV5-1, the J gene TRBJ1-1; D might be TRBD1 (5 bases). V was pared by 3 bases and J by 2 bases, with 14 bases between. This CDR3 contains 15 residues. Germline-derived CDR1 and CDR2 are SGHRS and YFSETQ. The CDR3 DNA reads TGCGCCAGCAGCTACCATCGACAGAGAAACACTGAAGCTTTCTTT. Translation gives CASSYHRQRNTEAFF. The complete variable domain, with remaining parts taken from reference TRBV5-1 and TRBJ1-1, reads KAGVTQTPRYLIKTRGQQVTLSCSPISGHRSVSWYQQTPGQGLQFLFEYFSETQRNKGNFPGRFSGRQFSNSRSEMNVSTLELGDSALYLCASSYHRQRNTEAFFGQGTRLTVV.

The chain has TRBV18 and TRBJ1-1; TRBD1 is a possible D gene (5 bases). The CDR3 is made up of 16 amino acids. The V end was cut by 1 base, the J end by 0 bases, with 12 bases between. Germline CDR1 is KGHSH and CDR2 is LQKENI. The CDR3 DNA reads TGTGCCAGCTCACCACGCAGGGCGGGGATGAACACTGAAGCTTTCTTT. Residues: CASSPRRAGMNTEAFF.

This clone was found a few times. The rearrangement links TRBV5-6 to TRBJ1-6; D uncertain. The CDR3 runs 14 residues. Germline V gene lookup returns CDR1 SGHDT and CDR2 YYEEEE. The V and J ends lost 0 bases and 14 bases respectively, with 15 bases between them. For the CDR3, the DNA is TGTGCCAGCAGCTTGGCTGGGCCGGGGAGAACCCTCCACTTT. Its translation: CASSLAGPGRTLHF.